This note documents a single T cell receptor (beta chain) sequence. A second PCR, run for about 6 to 12 cycles, used a sample-barcoded 5' primer plus a J-beta primer mix. Using its own MiXCR run on the 5' RACE reads, TCRdb lists one record per CDR3 protein. This table has approximately 850,000 distinct CDR3 sequences, 58% appearing once. The sample originates from a study of blood T cells in healthy people across ages. This CDR3 has 14 residues. V was cut by 6 bases and J by 6 bases, with 18 bases left in between. Sequencing was performed on blood. The receptor's source is a man aged 30-40 years in good health. The chain has TRBV12-3 or TRBV12-4 and TRBJ2-7; D uncertain. As DNA, the CDR3 is TGTGCCAGCAGGGAAGGGAATTCCGTGGGCGAGCAGTACTTC. This encodes CASREGNSVGEQYF.